A single sample gave rise to the 19 T cell receptor beta chains below, sequenced in a study of T cell responses to AZD1222 COVID-19 vaccine. Data came from immunoSEQ multiplex PCR; TCRdb stores just in-frame clones and leaves some out. The repertoire includes more than 85,000 clones, around 90% of them detected once, and roughly 13% sits in the top ten. This material consisted of peripheral blood, taken on day 0 of MenACWY control vaccination. These receptors all stem from an adult in good health.

This clone was seen a handful of times. The V gene is TRBV6-1, the J gene TRBJ1-3; 9 bases map to TRBD1. V dropped 3 bases and J dropped 3; count of bases not matched to a gene: 3. In germline, CDR1 is MNHNS, CDR2 SASEGT. The CDR3 runs 15 residues. The CDR3 nucleotides are TGTGCCAGCAGTGAGGCGACAGGGGGTGGAAACACCATATATTTT. It translates to CASSEATGGGNTIYF.

Worth noting for this clone: The same CDR3 arises from other DNA sequences in this sample as well. V gene TRBV12-3 or TRBV12-4 combines with J gene TRBJ1-2; D call uncertain. This CDR3 is 11 amino acids long. V gave up 1 base and J gave up 5 bases, with 2 bases separating them. The CDR3 DNA follows: TGTGCCAGCAGTTTAGGTTATGGCTACACCTTC. Encoded protein: CASSLGYGYTF.

The CDR3 sequence is CASTGTRSGYGYTF. In DNA form, the CDR3 reads TGTGCCAGCACCGGGACGCGATCGGGCTATGGCTACACCTTC. V and J are TRBV6-5 and TRBJ1-2; D perhaps matches TRBD1 (5 bases). The CDR3 runs 14 residues. The V gene's germline CDR1 is MNHEY and CDR2 SVGAGI. V lost 7 bases to trimming and J lost 4 bases, with 16 bases between them.

This clone was seen more than once but under ten times. V and J are TRBV14 and TRBJ2-5; 12 bases are shared with TRBD2. After removal of 4 bases from V and 4 bases from J, the junction contained 4 bases not matched to a gene. The CDR3 consists of 15 residues. CDR1 and CDR2 from the germline V gene are SGHDN and FVKESK. The chain's CDR3 is CASSLTLAGGETQYF. Here the CDR3 DNA reads TGTGCCAGCAGCCTAACACTAGCGGGAGGAGAGACCCAGTACTTC.

The V and J genes are TRBV7-2 and TRBJ1-5; D not resolved. Trimming left V 5 bases short and J 3 bases short, with 14 bases between. In germline, CDR1 is SGHTA, CDR2 FQGNSA. The CDR3 runs to 15 residues. CDR3 nucleotides: TGTGCCAGCAGCCTTCGGGGAATATCCAATCAGCCCCAGCATTTT. Its protein is CASSLRGISNQPQHF.

This chain connects TRBV7-5 to TRBJ1-1; the table's D call, TRBD1, has no DNA check behind it. TRBV7-5 is a pseudogene segment. The CDR3 spans 14 residues. CDR3 sequence (DNA): TGTGCCAGAAGCTCGGCGGACAAGGACACTGAAGCTTTCTTT. Its protein product is CARSSADKDTEAFF.

The rearrangement joins TRBV9 to TRBJ2-5; tentatively, D is TRBD1 (6 bases). Germline CDR1 and CDR2: SGDLS and YYNGEE. This CDR3 has 13 residues. Between the trimmed V and J ends, which lost 3 bases and 2 bases, there was a span of 8 bases. Here the CDR3 DNA reads TGTGCCAGCAGCGGAGGGGGACAAGAGACCCAGTACTTC. Translation: CASSGGGQETQYF.

There are a few counts of this clone. J is TRBJ1-2 and V is TRBV28; D might be TRBD1 (5 bases). The CDR3 consists of 16 residues. Trimming shortened V by 5 bases and J by 5 bases, and 21 bases separated the two germline ends. The germline V gene has CDR1 MDHEN and CDR2 SYDVKM. The CDR3 DNA sequence: TGTGCCAGCAGTCCGTCGTCAGGGTCGCTTGTTTATGGCTACACCTTC. This encodes CASSPSSGSLVYGYTF.

This chain links TRBV7-2 with TRBJ2-1; D is unresolved. V gave up 1 base and J gave up 8 bases, with 12 bases separating them. CDR1 and CDR2 (germline): SGHTA, FQGNSA. The CDR3 contains 14 residues. The CDR3 DNA reads TGTGCCAGCAGCTTAGTCGTGGTTCTAGATGAGCAGTTCTTC. Its protein is CASSLVVVLDEQFF.

This rearrangement joins TRBV30 to TRBJ1-6; D is possibly TRBD1 (6 bases). CDR1 GTSNPN and CDR2 SVGIG come from the germline V gene (reference sequence). This CDR3 has 11 residues. V lost 3 bases and J lost 18, with 15 bases in between. The CDR3 sequence is CAWSGGQVNHF. CDR3 sequence (DNA): TGTGCCTGGAGCGGGGGGCAGGTAAACCACTTT.

V gene TRBV7-9 combines with J gene TRBJ2-3, with D uncertain. V gave up 6 bases and J gave up 0 bases, with 13 bases separating them. Germline loops: CDR1 SEHNR, CDR2 FQNEAQ (reference sequence). The CDR3 loop spans 15 amino acids. CDR3 in amino acids: CASSRDGTSTDTQYF. The CDR3 DNA reads TGTGCCAGCAGTAGAGACGGCACTAGCACAGATACGCAGTATTTT.

The chain uses TRBV7-2 and TRBJ1-1, with TRBD1 matching over 7 bases. V gave up 5 bases and J gave up 11 bases; unmatched junction bases: 11. Germline V gene sequence: CDR1 SGHTA, CDR2 FQGNSA. The CDR3 contains 13 residues. CDR3 nucleotides: TGTGCCAGCAGCCGCCCCGGGACAGAAAGGGCTTTCTTT. It is translated as CASSRPGTERAFF.

This clone appeared once. The gene calls are TRBV6-6 and TRBJ1-5, with no clear D. Germline-derived CDR1 and CDR2 are MNHNY and SVGAGI (reference sequence). Trimming took 2 bases from V and 0 from J, leaving 8 bases between them. The CDR3 consists of 15 residues. The CDR3: CASSYDTLSNQPQHF. The CDR3 nucleotides read TGTGCCAGCAGTTACGACACCCTTAGCAATCAGCCCCAGCATTTT.

The genes are TRBV4-1 and TRBJ2-7, with unresolved D. Looked up from germline, CDR1 is MGHRA and CDR2 is YSYEKL. The CDR3 covers 15 residues. The V gene lost 1 base and the J gene lost 4 bases, with 14 bases spanning the gap. The CDR3, as DNA: TGCGCCAGCAGCCAAGGACGGCAGGAGCCGTACGAGCAGTACTTC. Amino acid sequence: CASSQGRQEPYEQYF.

The chain couples TRBV4-1 to TRBJ2-7, with TRBD2 as a possible D gene (6 bases). Germline CDR1 is MGHRA and CDR2 is YSYEKL. This CDR3 spans 20 amino acids. The germline V and J ends were trimmed by 4 bases and 2 bases, with 30 bases remaining between them. CDR3 DNA sequence: TGCGCCAGCAGCCCCAGCTTCCGTCCCCTCGTCCCCGGGGGAACCTACGAGCAGTACTTC. Its translation: CASSPSFRPLVPGGTYEQYF.

This clone occurred once. This chain links TRBV24-1 with TRBJ2-3; no definite D call. The ends were cut back, 3 bases at V and 5 bases at J, with 8 bases in the middle. Germline V gene data show CDR1 as KGHDR and CDR2 as SFDVKD. CDR3 length: 13 amino acids. The CDR3 bases are TGTGCCACCAGTGATAGCGAGGAAGATACGCAGTATTTT. This sequence encodes CATSDSEEDTQYF.

V usage is TRBV9 and J usage is TRBJ1-6; TRBD1 might be the D (5 bases). The length of the CDR3 is 16 residues. With 0 bases removed from V and 7 bases from J, the gap between germline ends came to 14 bases. Germline V gene sequence: CDR1 SGDLS, CDR2 YYNGEE. CDR3 coding DNA: TGTGCCAGCAGCGTAGCTGCGGGGGTCACGAATTCACCCCTCCACTTT. As protein: CASSVAAGVTNSPLHF.

J is TRBJ2-1 and V is TRBV10-3, with 9 nucleotides matching TRBD1. The CDR3 runs 17 residues. Trimming cost V 10 bases and J 4 bases; bases outside gene matches: 17. Germline CDR1 reads ENHRY; CDR2 reads SYGVKD. CDR3 sequence reads: CATIIGAPGTGYNEQFF. CDR3 DNA: TGTGCCACCATCATTGGGGCCCCCGGGACAGGGTACAATGAGCAGTTCTTC.

The chain joins TRBV7-2 to TRBJ2-6, with D perhaps matching TRBD2 (6 bases). Trimming cost V 5 bases and J 0 bases, with 17 bases left between them. Germline CDR1 and CDR2: SGHTA and FQGNSA. CDR3 length: 18 residues. The DNA for the CDR3 is TGTGCCAGCAGCCTCTTAGCGGCGGGAAGCTCTGGGGCCAACGTCCTGACTTTC. Residues: CASSLLAAGSSGANVLTF.